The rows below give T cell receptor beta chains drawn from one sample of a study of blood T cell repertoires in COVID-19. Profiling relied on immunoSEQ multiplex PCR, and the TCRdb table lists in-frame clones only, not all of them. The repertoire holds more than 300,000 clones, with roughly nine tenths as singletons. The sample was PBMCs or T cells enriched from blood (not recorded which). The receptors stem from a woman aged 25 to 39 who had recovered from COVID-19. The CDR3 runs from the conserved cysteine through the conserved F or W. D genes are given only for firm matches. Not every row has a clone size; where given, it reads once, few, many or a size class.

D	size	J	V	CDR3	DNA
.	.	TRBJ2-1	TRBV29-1	CSVFLRAFENEQFF	TGCAGCGTTTTTTTGCGGGCCTTCGAAAATGAGCAGTTCTTC
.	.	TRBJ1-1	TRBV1	CTSSRETVGLMNTEAFF	TGCACCAGCAGCCGGGAAACAGTGGGACTCATGAACACTGAAGCTTTCTTT
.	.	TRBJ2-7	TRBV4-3	CASSQDSGRPYEQYF	TGCGCCAGCAGCCAAGATTCGGGAAGACCCTACGAGCAGTACTTC
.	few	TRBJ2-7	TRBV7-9	CASSTDSIPDPNLYEQYF	TGTGCCAGCAGCACCGACAGTATCCCCGACCCCAACCTGTACGAGCAGTACTTC
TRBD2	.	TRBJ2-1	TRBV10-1	CASSNPGTSGNNEQFF	TGCGCCAGCAGTAACCCCGGGACTAGCGGGAATAATGAGCAGTTCTTC
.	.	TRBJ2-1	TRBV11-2	CASSPIIKGGEQFF	TGTGCCAGCAGCCCCATAATTAAGGGAGGTGAGCAGTTCTTC
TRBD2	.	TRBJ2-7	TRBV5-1	CASSPSGWASGKAKDEQYF	TGCGCCAGCAGCCCCTCTGGGTGGGCTAGCGGGAAAGCGAAGGACGAGCAGTACTTC
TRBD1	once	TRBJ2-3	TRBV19	CASGTVSTDTQYF	TGTGCCAGTGGGACAGTTAGCACAGATACGCAGTATTTT
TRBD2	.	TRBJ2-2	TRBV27	CASSLNPGTSIDTGELFF	TGTGCCAGCAGCTTAAATCCCGGGACTAGTATCGACACCGGGGAGCTGTTTTTT
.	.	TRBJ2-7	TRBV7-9	CASSPTGPVYEQYF	TGTGCCAGCAGCCCGACAGGTCCGGTCTACGAGCAGTACTTC
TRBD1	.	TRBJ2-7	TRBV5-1	CASSPWTGPGYEQYF	TGCGCCAGCAGCCCGTGGACAGGGCCAGGCTACGAGCAGTACTTC
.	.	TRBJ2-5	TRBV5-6	CASSRLGGATQYF	TGTGCCAGCAGTCGTCTCGGCGGCGCGACCCAGTACTTC
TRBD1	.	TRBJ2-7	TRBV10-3	CAISVDRAHEQYF	TGTGCCATCAGCGTAGACAGGGCGCACGAGCAGTACTTC
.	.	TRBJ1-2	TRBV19	CASSPRGYGYTF	TGTGCCAGTAGCCCCAGGGGCTATGGCTACACCTTC
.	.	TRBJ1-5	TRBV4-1	CASSHPRDQPQHF	TGCGCCAGCAGCCATCCCCGCGATCAGCCCCAGCATTTT
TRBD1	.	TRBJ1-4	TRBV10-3	CAISEWDRANEKLFF	TGTGCCATCAGTGAGTGGGACAGGGCTAATGAAAAACTGTTTTTT
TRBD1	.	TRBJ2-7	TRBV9	CASSGRDRGPPYEQYF	TGTGCCAGCAGCGGCCGGGACAGGGGGCCCCCCTACGAGCAGTACTTC
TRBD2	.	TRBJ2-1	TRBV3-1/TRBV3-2	CASSQDLAGGHEQFF	TGTGCCAGCAGCCAAGATCTAGCGGGAGGGCATGAGCAGTTCTTC
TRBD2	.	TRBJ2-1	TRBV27	CASRSLAGGDEQFF	TGTGCCAGCAGATCTCTAGCGGGAGGCGATGAGCAGTTCTTC
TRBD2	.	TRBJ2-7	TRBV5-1	CASGSSGKRHEQYF	TGCGCCAGCGGGAGTAGCGGGAAACGACACGAGCAGTACTTC
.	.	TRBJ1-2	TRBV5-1	CASTYGTNYGYTF	TGCGCCAGCACCTACGGGACAAACTATGGCTACACCTTC
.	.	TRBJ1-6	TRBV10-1	CASGPGRNSPLHF	TGCGCCAGCGGTCCAGGGAGGAATTCACCCCTCCACTTT
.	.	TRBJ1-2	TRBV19	CASSIGSGDGYTF	TGTGCCAGTAGTATCGGATCAGGGGATGGCTACACCTTC
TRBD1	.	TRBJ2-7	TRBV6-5	CASRPGDRYYYEQYF	TGTGCCAGCAGGCCCGGGGACAGGTACTACTACGAGCAGTACTTC
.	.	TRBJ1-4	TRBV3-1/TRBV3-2	CASSQEYSPATNEKLFF	TGTGCCAGCAGCCAAGAATATTCACCAGCAACTAATGAAAAACTGTTTTTT
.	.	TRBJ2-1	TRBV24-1	CATSEPGPLGGYNEQFF	TGTGCCACCAGTGAGCCGGGACCCCTGGGGGGCTACAATGAGCAGTTCTTC
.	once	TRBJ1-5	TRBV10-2	CASSDNRDDQPQHF	TGCGCCAGCAGTGATAACAGGGACGATCAGCCCCAGCATTTT
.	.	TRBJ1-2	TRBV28	CASSPLGASNYGYTF	TGTGCCAGCAGTCCCTTGGGGGCCTCAAACTATGGCTACACCTTC